The entry below describes one T cell receptor beta chain. Its antigen is not known. In germline, CDR1 is GTSNPN, CDR2 SVGIG (reference sequence). The CDR3 extends over 12 amino acids. V lost 4 bases to trimming and J lost 10 bases, with 14 bases between them. This sample was taken from a study of beta chain features in type 1 diabetes. Expressed TCRB transcripts were sequenced because the isolated RNA had all been reverse transcribed beforehand. The method was immunoSEQ multiplex PCR; TCRdb's version includes in-frame clones alone and lacks a portion of them. The table includes 400,000 to 550,000 clones, approximately 10% detected once. General observations from the study: The naive, central memory and Treg TCRB repertoires of patients appeared to be more similar to one another than those of healthy donors. In all four CD4+ subsets, TCRB CDR3 length was significantly, moderately reduced in type 1 diabetes.

The specimen sequenced was naive CD4+ T cells from blood. This TCR derives from a woman under 30 in good health. This chain connects TRBV30 to TRBJ2-1; D unresolved. CDR3 sequence reads: CAWNQMVLEQFF. The CDR3 region has the DNA TGTGCCTGGAATCAGATGGTTCTGGAGCAGTTCTTC.